This T cell receptor (beta chain) was recovered during a study of cytomegalovirus exposure and HLA in healthy donors. Study-level results: The likely origin of a cluster of highly shared sequence variants was a sequencing artifact.

The donors gave bone marrow, and they were healthy. Details on this clone: Its antigen is unknown.

Researchers ran the PCR with 60 Vbeta and 13 Jbeta primers. Measured with immunoSEQ multiplex PCR; TCRdb has only the in-frame clones, and not every one. This table holds 200,000 or so clones, 82% found once. The receptor was derived from a woman aged 35 to 49 in good health and CMV-seronegative. Sequenced material: PBMCs.

The CDR3 DNA sequence: TGTGCCAGCTCACCGGGGATGGACAGGATGAACACTGAAGCTTTCTTT. Residues: CASSPGMDRMNTEAFF. The chain recombines TRBV18 with TRBJ1-1; 7 nucleotides line up with TRBD1. Germline V gene data show CDR1 as KGHSH and CDR2 as LQKENI. The CDR3 loop spans 16 amino acids. J lost 0 bases, V lost 3 bases, and 7 bases had no gene match.